This T cell receptor (beta chain) was retrieved from a study of preoperative IRX-2 immunotherapy in early breast cancer. Sample treatment: preoperative locoregional IRX-2 cytokine immunotherapy. Samples came from a phase Ib trial of preoperative locoregional IRX-2 cytokine immunotherapy. The CDR3 totals 15 residues. CDR1 is KGHSH and CDR2 is LQKENI in the germline V gene. Trimming shortened V by 6 bases and J by 2 bases, and 17 bases separated the two germline ends. Profiling relied on immunoSEQ multiplex PCR, and the TCRdb table lists in-frame clones only, not all of them. Among roughly 45,000 clones listed, roughly 94% were seen once. The sample holds one count of this clone.

The TCR comes from a human donor with breast cancer. This chain uses TRBV18 with TRBJ2-7, with TRBD2 as a possible D gene (6 bases). Here the sequenced sample was tumor tissue, taken after IRX-2 immunotherapy. CDR3: CASSPAGSWAYEQYF. The DNA of the CDR3 is TGTGCCAGCTCTCCTGCCGGGAGCTGGGCCTACGAGCAGTACTTC.